These 13 T cell receptor beta chains were all obtained from the same sample, sequenced in a study of cytomegalovirus exposure and HLA in healthy donors (dated 2017 in TCRdb). Receptor amplification or capture employed the immunoSEQ multiplex PCR assay. The multiplex PCR relied on a mix of 60 forward primers for TCR Vbeta segments and 13 reverse primers for TCR Jbeta segments. Drawn from immuneACCESS, this table holds only the in-frame rearrangements with V and J called that TCRdb kept. Clones are partly lost; checked studies trace under half to an unresolved V gene and leave the rest unexplained. The sample yields around 150,000 clones; about 78% were counted once. Together, the top ten hold approximately 1.5% of the sample. The sample was PBMCs. These receptors came from a male donor in good health and CMV-seronegative.

This clone was counted only a few times. This chain joins TRBV18 and TRBJ2-3; TRBD2 agrees at 12 bases. The germline V gene encodes CDR1 KGHSH and CDR2 LQKENI. The CDR3 has 18 amino acids. The V gene end was trimmed by 4 bases and the J gene end by 0 bases; junction bases not matched to a gene: 8. CDR3 sequence: CASSQTSGGTISTDTQYF. CDR3 in DNA: TGTGCCAGCTCACAAACTAGCGGGGGGACAATAAGCACAGATACGCAGTATTTT.

This clone was counted between two and nine times. The genes are TRBV6-5 and TRBJ2-7; 11 bases are a match to TRBD2. V was pared by 2 bases and J by 3 bases, with 3 bases of the junction left unmatched. CDR3 length: 15 amino acids. The germline CDR1 and CDR2 sequences are MNHEY and SVGAGI. CDR3 amino acids: CASSYATSGNYEQYF. CDR3 in DNA: TGTGCCAGCAGTTACGCGACTAGCGGGAACTACGAGCAGTACTTC.

CDR3 sequence: CSASDSEQFF. CDR3 coding DNA: TGCAGTGCTAGTGACTCGGAGCAGTTCTTC. The chain recombines TRBV20-1 with TRBJ2-1, with D uncertain. V lost 3 bases and J 10 bases, leaving 7 bases between the germline ends. The CDR3 extends over 10 amino acids. Germline CDR1 and CDR2: DFQATT and SNEGSKA (reference sequence).

V usage is TRBV18 and J usage is TRBJ2-1, with 12 nucleotides matching TRBD2. The CDR3 runs 16 residues. Germline V gives CDR1 KGHSH, CDR2 LQKENI. V was clipped by 5 bases and J by 7 bases; unmatched bases: 9. The CDR3 DNA is TGTGCCAGCTCATCAACGACTAGCGGGAGTTTGAATGAGCAGTTCTTC. Protein sequence: CASSSTTSGSLNEQFF.

The chain uses TRBV20-1 and TRBJ2-7; no reliable D call. This CDR3 comprises 11 residues. Germline values: CDR1 DFQATT, CDR2 SNEGSKA (reference sequence). V lost 6 bases and J 6 bases, leaving 12 bases between the germline ends. In DNA, the CDR3 is TGCAGTGCAACCACCTCGGGCGAGCAGTACTTC. The encoded protein is CSATTSGEQYF.

The J gene is TRBJ1-4, the V gene TRBV28; no clear D. CDR3 size: 14 residues. Trimming pared 5 bases from V and 2 bases from J, leaving 9 bases between. Per germline, CDR1 MDHEN and CDR2 SYDVKM. For the CDR3, the DNA is TGTGCCAGCAGTCGGGAGATGACTAATGAAAAACTGTTTTTT. Translated: CASSREMTNEKLFF.

The chain is built from TRBV6-1 and TRBJ2-2, with 7 bases lining up with TRBD2. Losses at the gene ends were 10 bases for V and 4 bases for J; bases not matched to a gene: 12. The CDR3 spans 15 residues. CDR1 is MNHNS and CDR2 is SASEGT in the germline V gene. The CDR3, as DNA: TGTGCCACTCAATTCGGGGGGTTGGTCACCGGGGAGCTGTTTTTT. It yields the protein CATQFGGLVTGELFF.

V and J are TRBV6-1 and TRBJ2-3, with a possible D match to TRBD1 (5 bases). This CDR3 is 15 amino acids long. V lost 4 bases and J lost 2, with 13 bases in between. CDR1 MNHNS and CDR2 SASEGT come from the germline V gene. CDR3 DNA sequence: TGTGCCAGCAGTGGGGGCCACCCCACCACAGATACGCAGTATTTT. This encodes CASSGGHPTTDTQYF.

The chain has TRBV4-3 and TRBJ2-1; D is unclear. CDR1 LGHNA and CDR2 YSLEER come from the germline V gene. Trimming stripped 0 bases from V and 4 bases from J, with 7 bases between. The CDR3 runs to 14 residues. The CDR3 DNA follows: TGCGCCAGCAGCCAAGACCCCAGATACAATGAGCAGTTCTTC. Translating it yields CASSQDPRYNEQFF.

This clone was seen only a few times. The J gene is TRBJ2-1, the V gene TRBV29-1; D remains ambiguous. Germline V lookup: CDR1 SQVTM, CDR2 ANQGSEA. The CDR3 sequence is 12 residues long. V gave up 6 bases and J gave up 6 bases, with 12 bases separating them. This chain's CDR3 is CSVKSRLNEQFF. In nucleotides, the CDR3 is TGCAGCGTAAAGAGCAGGCTCAATGAGCAGTTCTTC.

The V and J genes are TRBV28 and TRBJ1-4, with 7 bases identical to TRBD1. V lost 4 bases to trimming and J lost 5 bases; unmatched junction nucleotides: 7. CDR1 and CDR2 (germline): MDHEN, SYDVKM. CDR3 length: 15 residues. CDR3 sequence reads: CASSSSGTANEKLFF. Written as DNA, the CDR3 is TGTGCCAGCAGTTCCTCCGGGACAGCCAATGAAAAACTGTTTTTT. The entire variable domain, with the rest obtained from reference TRBV28 and TRBJ1-4, is as follows: DVKVTQSSRYLVKRTGEKVFLECVQDMDHENMFWYRQDPGLGLRLIYFSYDVKMKEKGDIPEGYSVSREKKERFSLILESASTNQTSMYLCASSSSGTANEKLFFGSGTQLSVL.

The chain couples TRBV5-4 to TRBJ2-3; unclear D gene. Germline V gene sequence: CDR1 SGHNT, CDR2 YYREEE (reference sequence). The V and J ends lost 3 bases and 5 bases respectively, with 4 bases between them. This CDR3 comprises 11 residues. The CDR3 DNA is TGTGCCAGCAGCTCGGGAGATACGCAGTATTTT. Its protein is CASSSGDTQYF.

The J gene is TRBJ2-3, the V gene TRBV5-1; 8 bases match TRBD2. The CDR3 spans 15 residues. V was pared by 2 bases and J by 0 bases, with 2 bases of the junction left unmatched. Germline assignment: CDR1 SGHRS and CDR2 YFSETQ. The chain's CDR3 is CASSFPSGSTDTQYF. The CDR3, as DNA: TGCGCCAGCAGCTTCCCTAGCGGGAGCACAGATACGCAGTATTTT. The entire variable domain, with the rest obtained from reference TRBV5-1 and TRBJ2-3, is as follows: KAGVTQTPRYLIKTRGQQVTLSCSPISGHRSVSWYQQTPGQGLQFLFEYFSETQRNKGNFPGRFSGRQFSNSRSEMNVSTLELGDSALYLCASSFPSGSTDTQYFGPGTRLTVL.